This T cell receptor (beta chain) was documented in a study of blood T cell repertoires in COVID-19. Trimming removed 1 base from V and 13 bases from J, with 17 bases in between. The CDR3 is made up of 14 amino acids. Germline lookup yields CDR1 SGHDT and CDR2 YYEEEE. Study processing details: Estimates of nucleated cell counts were drawn from the amplification of reference gene primers. Clones were sequenced by immunoSEQ multiplex PCR, and TCRdb holds only the in-frame ones, with some missing. The D gene and trimming were derived from the DNA, and the V and J assignments and clone size from that table. This table has under 350,000 clones, 83% appearing once.

This rearrangement joins TRBV5-6 to TRBJ1-4; the D is unclear. The sequencing sample was made of peripheral blood. This receptor was taken from a woman aged 45-65 years who had recovered from COVID-19. In DNA form, the CDR3 reads TGTGCCAGCAGCTTGCTCGTTGGTCTGTCGGGACTGTTTTTT. This codes for CASSLLVGLSGLFF. The full variable domain, in which reference TRBV5-6 and TRBJ1-4 provide the parts outside the CDR3, is DAGVTQSPTHLIKTRGQQVTLRCSPKSGHDTVSWYQQALGQGPQFIFQYYEEEERQRGNFPDRFSGHQFPNYSSELNVNALLLGDSALYLCASSLLVGLSGLFFGSGTQLSVL.